Listed here are 30 T cell receptor beta chains from one sample, sequenced in a study of blood T cell repertoires in COVID-19. Only in-frame clones appear in the TCRdb table, and some are missing; sequencing was by immunoSEQ multiplex PCR. The table shows some 66,000 clones, with 85% to 90% occurring only once. The sample consisted of peripheral blood. The receptors stem from a man aged 50-60 years with active COVID-19.

This chain links TRBV2 with TRBJ1-4, with a tentative D call TRBD1 (6 bases). Germline loops: CDR1 SNHLY, CDR2 FYNNEI. Trimming took off 5 bases at V and 3 bases at J, with 10 bases between the two ends. The CDR3 length is 14 residues. This CDR3 reads CASSSQGSNEKLFF. Written as DNA, the CDR3 is TGTGCCAGCAGTTCACAGGGATCTAATGAAAAACTGTTTTTT.

The rearrangement links TRBV5-5 to TRBJ2-2; D unresolved. The CDR3 is 12 residues long. Per germline, CDR1 SGHKS and CDR2 YYEKEE (reference sequence). Trimming removed 3 bases at V and 5 bases at J, with 5 bases between. The CDR3 region has the DNA TGTGCCAGCAGCTCCAGGACCGGGGAGCTGTTTTTT. Protein: CASSSRTGELFF.

This clone was recorded a few times. The V call is TRBV5-1, the J call TRBJ2-1; unclear D gene. The germline CDR1 and CDR2 sequences are SGHRS and YFSETQ. The CDR3 loop spans 14 amino acids. V gave up 0 bases and J gave up 3 bases, with 7 bases separating them. CDR3 residues: CASSLAQYYNEQFF. The CDR3 region has the DNA TGCGCCAGCAGCTTGGCCCAGTACTACAATGAGCAGTTCTTC.

This clone was seen only once. The chain carries TRBV2 and TRBJ1-1; 9 bases align to TRBD1. CDR3 length equals 16 residues. With 5 bases clipped from V and 5 bases from J, the junction kept 12 bases outside the gene matches. Germline loops: CDR1 SNHLY, CDR2 FYNNEI. For the CDR3, the DNA is TGTGCCAGCAGTCCCCGCCAATTGACAGGGGGAACTGAAGCTTTCTTT. Translated: CASSPRQLTGGTEAFF. Complete variable domain (other parts from reference TRBV2 and TRBJ1-1): EPEVTQTPSHQVTQMGQEVILRCVPISNHLYFYWYRQILGQKVEFLVSFYNNEISEKSEIFDDQFSVERPDGSNFTLKIRSTKLEDSAMYFCASSPRQLTGGTEAFFGQGTRLTVV.

The gene calls are TRBV6-5 and TRBJ1-1; D gene ambiguous. The CDR3 length is 14 residues. The germline V gene has CDR1 MNHEY and CDR2 SVGAGI. V gave up 5 bases and J gave up 5 bases, with 15 bases separating them. The DNA of the CDR3 is TGTGCCAGCAGTAGCAGGCAGGTAGTAACTGAAGCTTTCTTT. Protein: CASSSRQVVTEAFF.

The chain has TRBV7-9 and TRBJ2-5; TRBD2 agrees at 9 bases. CDR3 length equals 16 residues. CDR1 is SEHNR and CDR2 is FQNEAQ in the germline V gene (reference sequence). V shed 4 bases, J shed 2 bases, and the junction held 8 bases outside the gene matches. The CDR3 region has the DNA TGTGCCAGCAGCTGGGGAATGACTAGCGGTCAAGAGACCCAGTACTTC. It translates to CASSWGMTSGQETQYF.

The chain couples TRBV2 to TRBJ1-5, with D possibly matching TRBD1 (5 bases). Germline CDR1 and CDR2: SNHLY and FYNNEI. This CDR3 spans 13 amino acids. V lost 9 bases and J 3 bases, leaving 12 bases between the germline ends. As DNA, the CDR3 is TGTGCCAGGTTGACAGTGAACAATCAGCCCCAGCATTTT. As protein: CARLTVNNQPQHF.

V is TRBV9 and J is TRBJ2-1; D is unclear. The V end lost 3 bases, the J end lost 2 bases, and 12 bases lay between the germline ends. CDR3 length equals 15 residues. Germline assignment: CDR1 SGDLS and CDR2 YYNGEE. CDR3: CASSEHYPAYNEQFF. CDR3 sequence (DNA): TGTGCCAGCAGCGAGCACTACCCAGCCTACAATGAGCAGTTCTTC.

The chain is built from TRBV4-1 and TRBJ1-2; D is unresolved. This CDR3 spans 14 amino acids. The V end lost 1 base, the J end lost 1 base, and 7 bases lay between the germline ends. Germline-derived CDR1 and CDR2 are MGHRA and YSYEKL. The CDR3 DNA reads TGCGCCAGCAGCCAAGTAGCGAATAACTATGGCTACACCTTC. This translates into CASSQVANNYGYTF.

This clone was counted between two and nine times. The CDR3 nucleotides are TGTGCCAGCAGTTCCCGGAACACTGAAGCTTTCTTT. Protein sequence: CASSSRNTEAFF. The chain joins TRBV6-6 to TRBJ1-1; D call uncertain. Germline CDR1 MNHNY, CDR2 SVGAGI (reference sequence). Trimming shortened V by 4 bases and J by 1 base, and 4 bases separated the two germline ends. The CDR3 totals 12 residues.

The chain couples TRBV5-1 to TRBJ1-1; tentative D call: TRBD1 (5 bases). V lost 1 base and J 2 bases, leaving 12 bases between the germline ends. The CDR3 runs to 15 residues. From germline, CDR1 is SGHRS and CDR2 YFSETQ. The CDR3 spells CASSLRPGRNTEAFF. In DNA, the CDR3 is TGCGCCAGCAGCTTGCGTCCAGGGCGCAACACTGAAGCTTTCTTT. Full variable domain (remainder filled in from reference TRBV5-1 and TRBJ1-1): KAGVTQTPRYLIKTRGQQVTLSCSPISGHRSVSWYQQTPGQGLQFLFEYFSETQRNKGNFPGRFSGRQFSNSRSEMNVSTLELGDSALYLCASSLRPGRNTEAFFGQGTRLTVV.

The chain combines TRBV6-6 with TRBJ2-7; TRBD2 aligns across 9 bases. Losses at the gene ends were 2 bases for V and 6 bases for J; bases not matched to a gene: 11. This CDR3 is 16 amino acids long. Germline-derived CDR1 and CDR2 are MNHNY and SVGAGI (reference sequence). The CDR3 bases are TGTGCCAGCAGTTACATTTCGGCGGGAGGGCCCCCCGAGCAGTACGTC. Its translation: CASSYISAGGPPEQYV.

This chain uses TRBV2 with TRBJ1-5; the D gene is possibly TRBD1 (5 bases). Per the germline V gene, CDR1 is SNHLY and CDR2 is FYNNEI. This CDR3 is 12 amino acids long. V shed 9 bases and J shed 4 bases, with 10 bases lying between them. The DNA of the CDR3 is TGTGCCAGTCGGCAGGGTAATCAGCCCCAGCATTTT. It yields the protein CASRQGNQPQHF.

The gene calls are TRBV19 and TRBJ1-6; 7 positions agree with TRBD1. The CDR3 totals 16 residues. V shed 3 bases, J shed 7 bases, and the junction held 9 bases outside the gene matches. From germline, CDR1 is LNHDA and CDR2 SQIVND (reference sequence). The CDR3 sequence: CASSISRTGQNSPLHF. In DNA, the CDR3 is TGTGCCAGTAGTATTTCCAGGACAGGCCAAAATTCACCCCTCCACTTT.

The rearrangement uses TRBV11-2 and TRBJ2-1; TRBD2 is a possible D gene (5 bases). Germline V lookup: CDR1 SGHAT, CDR2 FQNNGV. This CDR3 comprises 14 residues. The ends were cut back, 6 bases at V and 4 bases at J, with 13 bases in the middle. For the CDR3, the DNA is TGTGCCAGCAGGGTTCTTGGGGAGTACAATGAGCAGTTCTTC. It encodes CASRVLGEYNEQFF.

The chain recombines TRBV18 with TRBJ2-1; a weak D match, TRBD2 (5 bases). Germline assignment: CDR1 KGHSH and CDR2 LQKENI. V was trimmed by 6 bases and J by 6 bases, leaving 21 bases between them. The CDR3 length is 16 residues. CDR3: CASSLLARTVPNEQFF. The CDR3 region has the DNA TGTGCCAGCTCGCTATTAGCGAGAACCGTTCCCAATGAGCAGTTCTTC.

The chain is built from TRBV19 and TRBJ2-3; the match to TRBD1 covers 8 bases. CDR3 size: 15 residues. CDR1 is LNHDA and CDR2 is SQIVND in the germline V gene (reference sequence). V shed 4 bases, J shed 2 bases, and the junction held 5 bases outside the gene matches. The CDR3 nucleotides read TGTGCCAGTAGTACGGGACAGGTTATCACAGATACGCAGTATTTT. Protein product: CASSTGQVITDTQYF.

This clone is a singleton in its sample. V gene TRBV15 combines with J gene TRBJ2-5; no clear D. The CDR3 is made up of 16 amino acids. Trimming shortened V by 4 bases and J by 2 bases, and 17 bases separated the two germline ends. CDR1 is LNHNV, CDR2 YYDKDF, per germline (reference sequence). The CDR3 region is CATSTLKVNSQETQYF. In DNA, the CDR3 is TGTGCCACCAGCACCTTGAAGGTAAACAGTCAAGAGACCCAGTACTTC.

The gene calls are TRBV6-1 and TRBJ1-6; 7 bases fit TRBD1. This CDR3 is built from 18 residues. V lost 3 bases, J lost 2 bases, and 10 bases stayed unmatched. Germline assignment: CDR1 MNHNS and CDR2 SASEGT. CDR3 residues: CASSEDDRVRAYNSPLHF. The CDR3, as DNA: TGTGCCAGCAGTGAGGATGACAGGGTTCGCGCCTATAATTCACCCCTCCACTTT.

The rearrangement joins TRBV7-9 to TRBJ2-2; tentatively, D is TRBD1 (6 bases). Trimming stripped 4 bases from V and 4 bases from J, with 10 bases between. CDR1 is SEHNR, CDR2 FQNEAQ, per germline (reference sequence). The length of the CDR3 is 14 residues. CDR3 bases: TGTGCCAGCAGCTACCAGGGGACCACCGGGGAGCTGTTTTTT. Protein: CASSYQGTTGELFF.

The chain combines TRBV9 with TRBJ1-2, with 9 positions matching TRBD1. The J segment lost 8 bases and the V segment lost 3 bases, leaving 5 bases of the junction unmatched. The CDR3 has 13 residues. Germline V CDR1 and CDR2: SGDLS, YYNGEE. This CDR3 is CASSGRTGAGYTF. In DNA, the CDR3 is TGTGCCAGCAGCGGGCGGACAGGGGCCGGCTACACCTTC. Drawing the rest from reference TRBV9 and TRBJ1-2, the complete variable domain is DSGVTQTPKHLITATGQRVTLRCSPRSGDLSVYWYQQSLDQGLQFLIQYYNGEERAKGNILERFSAQQFPDLHSELNLSSLELGDSALYFCASSGRTGAGYTFGSGTRLTVV.

This clone was detected once. The chain recombines TRBV19 with TRBJ2-1, with TRBD2 identical over 7 bases. CDR3 size: 13 residues. CDR1 is LNHDA, CDR2 SQIVND, per germline (reference sequence). V trimming: 3 bases; J trimming: 12 bases; junction bases outside the gene matches: 8. The CDR3 nucleotides read TGTGCCAGTAGTATTCGGAGCGGGACTCCGCAGTTCTTC. Amino acid sequence: CASSIRSGTPQFF.

V usage is TRBV24-1 and J usage is TRBJ1-2, with D uncertain. V lost 4 bases to trimming and J lost 4 bases, with 12 bases between them. This CDR3 has 14 amino acids. CDR1 is KGHDR, CDR2 SFDVKD, per germline. This CDR3 is CATSDPGRGYGYTF. The CDR3, as DNA: TGTGCCACCAGTGACCCGGGTCGGGGCTATGGCTACACCTTC.

The gene calls are TRBV30 and TRBJ2-5; 7 bases match TRBD2. From germline, CDR1 is GTSNPN and CDR2 SVGIG (reference sequence). The CDR3 is 15 residues long. The V segment lost 2 bases and the J segment 5 bases; nucleotides outside the gene matches: 11. The DNA of the CDR3 is TGTGCCTGGAGTCCAGGGACCTTCGGGGGGGAGACCCAGTACTTC. It yields the protein CAWSPGTFGGETQYF.

Regarding this clone: Mismatch with germline at one junction end may stem from a read error. This chain uses TRBV7-2 with TRBJ2-3; 8 nucleotides align to TRBD2. Germline V gene data show CDR1 as SGHTA and CDR2 as FQGNSA. The CDR3 runs 16 residues. CDR3 sequence (DNA): TGTGCCAGCAGCCCCTCCCCCGCGGGAGGCACAAATACGCAGTATTTT. Protein: CASSPSPAGGTNTQYF.

V usage is TRBV19 and J usage is TRBJ2-2, with D perhaps matching TRBD2 (5 bases). The CDR3 has 14 amino acids. Germline V CDR1 and CDR2: LNHDA, SQIVND (reference sequence). The ends were cut back, 7 bases at V and 0 bases at J, with 9 bases in the middle. The CDR3, as DNA: TGTGCCAGTACTCCCGGGACGAACACCGGGGAGCTGTTTTTT. It specifies CASTPGTNTGELFF.

V and J are TRBV6-6 and TRBJ1-2, with TRBD1 identical over 10 bases. CDR1 MNHNY and CDR2 SVGAGI come from the germline V gene (reference sequence). V was clipped by 8 bases and J by 5 bases; unmatched bases: 2. This CDR3 is 12 amino acids long. In DNA, the CDR3 is TGTGCCAGCGACAGGGGGCGTTATGGCTACACCTTC. It is translated as CASDRGRYGYTF.

The V gene is TRBV19, the J gene TRBJ2-6, with TRBD2 matching 14 bases. The CDR3 runs to 17 residues. CDR1 and CDR2 (germline): LNHDA, SQIVND (reference sequence). J lost 2 bases, V lost 4 bases, and 1 base had no gene match. CDR3 sequence: CASSRGLAGAGANVLTF. CDR3 DNA: TGTGCCAGTAGTAGGGGACTAGCGGGAGCTGGGGCCAACGTCCTGACTTTC.

This sequence joins TRBV9 and TRBJ1-4, with TRBD1 matching over 9 bases. The CDR3 has 21 amino acids. V gave up 0 bases and J gave up 5 bases; unmatched junction bases: 20. Per the germline V gene, CDR1 is SGDLS and CDR2 is YYNGEE. The CDR3 DNA follows: TGTGCCAGCAGCGTAGCGCCCTACGACGGGACAGGGAGCCTTCGGAATGAAAAACTGTTTTTT. Translating it yields CASSVAPYDGTGSLRNEKLFF.

This clone was picked up one time. This sequence joins TRBV30 and TRBJ1-2, with TRBD1 matching over 8 bases. V gave up 0 bases and J gave up 2 bases; unmatched junction bases: 2. Germline lookup yields CDR1 GTSNPN and CDR2 SVGIG (reference sequence). The CDR3 runs to 14 residues. The CDR3 DNA is TGTGCCTGGAGTGTACACAGGGGGAACTATGGCTACACCTTC. It yields the protein CAWSVHRGNYGYTF. Using reference TRBV30 and TRBJ1-2 for the parts outside the CDR3, the full variable domain is SQTIHQWPATLVQPVGSPLSLECTVEGTSNPNLYWYRQAAGRGLQLLFYSVGIGQISSEVPQNLSASRPQDRQFILSSKKLLLSDSGFYLCAWSVHRGNYGYTFGSGTRLTVV.